This T cell receptor (beta chain) was observed in a study of blood T cell repertoires in COVID-19. Study-wide context: PBMCs, B-cell-depleted T cells, or T cells were the source of the cDNA or gDNA that made up the material.

As handled by the study authors: Estimated nucleated cell counts came from reference gene primer amplification. Repertoires were generated with immunoSEQ multiplex PCR, while TCRdb's copy carries only in-frame clones and drops some. That table is the source of V, J and clone size, and D and trimming were worked out from the DNA. The repertoire includes around 37,000 clones, about three quarters of them detected once, and about 11% sits in the top ten. Followed over time, Seattle patients had been enrolled while infection was active. CDR1 SGHRS and CDR2 YFSETQ come from the germline V gene. This CDR3 contains 17 residues. V shed 0 bases, J shed 3 bases, and the junction held 10 bases outside the gene matches.

The origin of this receptor is a man aged 70-80 years with COVID-19, enrolled during active disease. The sequenced sample consisted of peripheral blood. V usage is TRBV5-1 and J usage is TRBJ2-3; 7 bases are shared with TRBD2. CDR3 nucleotides: TGCGCCAGCAGCTTGGACGGGAGGCCCCTTAGGACAGATACGCAGTATTTT. It yields the protein CASSLDGRPLRTDTQYF.